This is a list of T cell receptor beta chains from one sample in a study of T cell changes during pregnancy in multiple sclerosis. Libraries were prepared by immunoSEQ multiplex PCR; TCRdb keeps only in-frame clonotypes and omits some of them. This table has about 20,000 clones, 88% appearing once. Sample: CD8+ T cells from peripheral blood mononuclear cells, taken after pregnancy. The receptors derive from a female donor in good health, enrolled as a control in a pregnancy study. The CDR3 runs from the conserved cysteine through the conserved F or W. A D gene is named only where the DNA matches it firmly. Not all rows give a size; the values are once, few, many and, for expanded clones, a class.

v_gene: TRBV11-2; d_gene: .; abundance: .; j_gene: TRBJ1-2; CDR3aa: CASSFTGKEGYTF; CDR3nt: TGTGCCAGCAGCTTTACAGGGAAGGAGGGCTACACCTTC
v_gene: TRBV27; d_gene: .; abundance: .; j_gene: TRBJ2-1; CDR3aa: CASSLQGYNEQFF; CDR3nt: TGTGCCAGCAGTTTGCAGGGCTACAATGAGCAGTTCTTC
v_gene: TRBV4-3; d_gene: .; abundance: few; j_gene: TRBJ2-3; CDR3aa: CASSQVLPFEDTQYF; CDR3nt: TGCGCCAGCAGCCAAGTGCTGCCCTTCGAGGATACGCAGTATTTT
v_gene: TRBV6-1; d_gene: TRBD1; abundance: .; j_gene: TRBJ2-2; CDR3aa: CASSGQGDTGELFF; CDR3nt: TGTGCCAGCAGCGGACAGGGCGACACCGGGGAGCTGTTTTTT
v_gene: TRBV29-1; d_gene: .; abundance: .; j_gene: TRBJ2-6; CDR3aa: CSVFHRVSGANVLTF; CDR3nt: TGCAGCGTTTTCCACAGGGTCTCTGGGGCCAACGTCCTGACTTTC
v_gene: TRBV6-4; d_gene: TRBD1; abundance: once; j_gene: TRBJ2-7; CDR3aa: CARDPGQGYEQYF; CDR3nt: TGTGCCAGGGATCCGGGACAGGGCTACGAGCAGTACTTC
v_gene: TRBV9; d_gene: TRBD2; abundance: .; j_gene: TRBJ2-3; CDR3aa: CASSVAGGLASDTQYF; CDR3nt: TGTGCCAGCAGCGTAGCTGGGGGACTAGCGTCCGATACGCAGTATTTT
v_gene: TRBV5-3; d_gene: TRBD2; abundance: .; j_gene: TRBJ2-1; CDR3aa: CARSLKKWDYIEQFF; CDR3nt: TGTGCCAGAAGTTTGAAAAAGTGGGACTACATAGAGCAGTTCTTC
v_gene: TRBV30; d_gene: .; abundance: .; j_gene: TRBJ1-5; CDR3aa: CAWGEGGNQPQHF; CDR3nt: TGTGCCTGGGGGGAGGGGGGGAATCAGCCCCAGCATTTT
v_gene: TRBV5-1; d_gene: .; abundance: .; j_gene: TRBJ2-3; CDR3aa: CASSLQDTDTQYF; CDR3nt: TGCGCCAGCAGCTTGCAGGACACAGATACGCAGTATTTT
v_gene: TRBV19; d_gene: .; abundance: few; j_gene: TRBJ1-5; CDR3aa: CATCPGVIGNQPQHF; CDR3nt: TGTGCCACTTGCCCGGGGGTCATAGGCAATCAGCCCCAGCATTTT
v_gene: TRBV13; d_gene: .; abundance: .; j_gene: TRBJ2-5; CDR3aa: CASSPIAQETQYF; CDR3nt: TGTGCCAGCAGCCCTATTGCCCAAGAGACCCAGTACTTC
v_gene: TRBV9; d_gene: .; abundance: few; j_gene: TRBJ1-1; CDR3aa: CASSVGGAHTEAFF; CDR3nt: TGTGCCAGCAGCGTGGGGGGGGCTCACACTGAAGCTTTCTTT
v_gene: TRBV30; d_gene: .; abundance: .; j_gene: TRBJ1-2; CDR3aa: CAWSSGSTSYGYTF; CDR3nt: TGTGCCTGGAGTTCGGGGTCTACGTCCTATGGCTACACCTTC
v_gene: TRBV2; d_gene: TRBD1; abundance: .; j_gene: TRBJ2-2; CDR3aa: CASSGPGQGAAGELFF; CDR3nt: TGTGCCAGCAGCGGACCGGGACAGGGGGCCGCCGGGGAGCTGTTTTTT
v_gene: TRBV9; d_gene: TRBD1; abundance: .; j_gene: TRBJ1-2; CDR3aa: CASGGQAGTF; CDR3nt: TGTGCCAGCGGGGGACAGGCCGGCACCTTC
v_gene: TRBV11-3; d_gene: .; abundance: .; j_gene: TRBJ2-1; CDR3aa: CASSSQSDSPGEQFF; CDR3nt: TGTGCCAGCAGTTCCCAATCCGACAGTCCGGGTGAGCAGTTCTTC
v_gene: TRBV5-4; d_gene: TRBD2; abundance: .; j_gene: TRBJ2-1; CDR3aa: CASSLGGGLSHNEQFF; CDR3nt: TGTGCCAGCAGCTTGGGGGGAGGGCTCTCCCACAATGAGCAGTTCTTC
v_gene: TRBV4-1; d_gene: .; abundance: .; j_gene: TRBJ2-2; CDR3aa: CASSRAAGGTGELFF; CDR3nt: TGCGCCAGCAGCCGGGCGGCAGGAGGAACCGGGGAGCTGTTTTTT
v_gene: TRBV5-4; d_gene: TRBD1; abundance: .; j_gene: TRBJ2-7; CDR3aa: CASSLMGTGGDEQYF; CDR3nt: TGTGCCAGCAGCTTAATGGGGACAGGGGGCGACGAGCAGTACTTC
v_gene: TRBV15; d_gene: .; abundance: .; j_gene: TRBJ2-7; CDR3aa: CATSRVASYEQYF; CDR3nt: TGTGCCACCAGCAGAGTCGCCAGCTACGAGCAGTACTTC
v_gene: TRBV19; d_gene: TRBD2; abundance: few; j_gene: TRBJ2-1; CDR3aa: CASSPASGSKYNEQFF; CDR3nt: TGTGCCAGTAGTCCGGCTAGCGGGAGTAAGTACAATGAGCAGTTCTTC
v_gene: TRBV7-9; d_gene: .; abundance: .; j_gene: TRBJ1-5; CDR3aa: CASSYSSNQPQHF; CDR3nt: TGTGCCAGCAGCTATAGTAGCAATCAGCCCCAGCATTTT
v_gene: TRBV27; d_gene: .; abundance: .; j_gene: TRBJ2-7; CDR3aa: CASRDRNEQYF; CDR3nt: TGTGCCAGCAGGGACAGAAACGAGCAGTACTTC
v_gene: TRBV19; d_gene: .; abundance: .; j_gene: TRBJ1-6; CDR3aa: CASTHGNSPLHF; CDR3nt: TGTGCCAGTACCCATGGCAATTCACCCCTCCACTTT
v_gene: TRBV14; d_gene: .; abundance: .; j_gene: TRBJ2-2; CDR3aa: CASSGRGRVAGELFF; CDR3nt: TGTGCCAGCAGCGGAAGAGGGAGAGTGGCCGGGGAGCTGTTTTTT
v_gene: TRBV6-5; d_gene: .; abundance: .; j_gene: TRBJ2-3; CDR3aa: CASTLDTQYF; CDR3nt: TGTGCCAGCACTCTAGATACGCAGTATTTT
v_gene: TRBV5-4; d_gene: TRBD1; abundance: .; j_gene: TRBJ2-7; CDR3aa: CASARDRASYEQYF; CDR3nt: TGTGCCAGCGCCCGGGACAGGGCTTCCTACGAGCAGTACTTC
v_gene: TRBV7-8; d_gene: .; abundance: .; j_gene: TRBJ2-1; CDR3aa: CASSLLASSSYNEQFF; CDR3nt: TGTGCCAGCAGCTTACTAGCATCGAGCTCCTACAATGAGCAGTTCTTC
v_gene: TRBV6-5; d_gene: .; abundance: few; j_gene: TRBJ2-3; CDR3aa: CASSYTGDSTDTQYF; CDR3nt: TGTGCCAGCAGTTACACAGGGGACTCCACAGATACGCAGTATTTT
v_gene: TRBV4-1; d_gene: TRBD2; abundance: .; j_gene: TRBJ2-1; CDR3aa: CASSQGLAELNEQFF; CDR3nt: TGCGCCAGCAGCCAGGGACTAGCGGAGCTCAATGAGCAGTTCTTC
v_gene: TRBV5-1; d_gene: TRBD2; abundance: once; j_gene: TRBJ2-1; CDR3aa: CASSAGLGAYNEQFF; CDR3nt: TGCGCCAGCAGCGCGGGACTAGGGGCCTACAATGAGCAGTTCTTC
v_gene: TRBV7-9; d_gene: .; abundance: .; j_gene: TRBJ1-1; CDR3aa: CASRDGQMNTEAFF; CDR3nt: TGTGCCAGCAGGGATGGACAAATGAACACTGAAGCTTTCTTT